This T cell receptor beta chain was found in a study of cytomegalovirus exposure and HLA in healthy donors (dated by TCRdb to about 2017). For context, the study as a whole: According to an earlier analysis of 550 to 750 of the donors, about 179 million T cells yielded roughly 110 million unique TCR beta sequences and approximately 300 Gb of sequence data. Around 320 gigabases of sequencing data and 70 million to 100 million unique TCR sequences were included in an early release covering roughly 600 HLA-typed donors. Of the 300 to 500 genotyped donors, 75% to 85% were placed in the genetic ancestry cluster associated with self-reported Caucasian donors. The study aimed to test whether signatures of past pathogen exposure could be identified by cataloging public T cell receptors. Using immunosequencing, the study profiled T cell repertoires from some 670 subjects and related those repertoires to cytomegalovirus serostatus. Along with the 666-subject first cohort, a separate validation cohort of some 130 different subjects was used. To predict cytomegalovirus infection status, the study brought together high-throughput TCR immunosequencing, statistical association of individual TCRs with disease status, and machine learning. In a later analysis, previously published TCR beta repertoires from 666 donors were re-analyzed and high-resolution HLA genotyping was added so that TCR occurrence patterns could be studied. Rather than drawing on any new phenotypic data, the later analysis identified candidate immune exposures from TCR beta sequences and the way those sequences occurred across donors. In an earlier analysis of a few hundred of the donors, high-throughput TCR beta sequencing was used to judge whether each TCR beta V gene segment behaved as functional or pseudogenic. Donor age, sex, ethnicity and CMV serostatus were collected together with the repertoire data. A later genetic analysis used genome-wide SNP genotypes for about three fifths of the roughly 700 donors, treating that subset as a discovery cohort. Every repertoire in the discovery cohort had been generated on one and the same sequencing platform. HLA typing covered class I and class II loci at four-digit resolution. The number of donors typed differed by locus, with roughly 629-640 for A, B, C, DRB1 and DQB1, 522 for DQA1, nearly 610 for DPA1, and some 470 for DPB1. Because of strong linkage in the cohort, roughly five DR-DQ haplotypes were treated as single units for association and clustering. Among 300 to 500 genotyped donors of the cohort, an average of roughly 230,000 unique TCR beta nucleotide sequences was sequenced per donor, of which roughly 17% were non-productive.

Via the germline V gene, CDR1 is MDHEN and CDR2 SYDVKM. V is pruned by 6 bases and J by 6 bases, leaving 15 bases of the junction without a gene match. Counted from cysteine to phenylalanine, this CDR3 has 17 amino acids. Only the CDR3 DNA is retained, 51 bases long and in frame from the first base. This clone appeared once. Its antigen is still unknown. There are no base qualities to consult, and no much larger clone falls within one base. Libraries came from the immunoSEQ multiplex PCR assay. For the multiplex PCR, a mixture combining 60 forward primers for TCR Vbeta segments and 13 reverse primers for TCR Jbeta segments was used. The CDR3 region of rearranged TCR beta genes was amplified from genomic DNA by a multiplex PCR assay. On the Illumina HiSeq System, the amplified TCR beta libraries were sequenced as 87-base-pair reads. In the paper's pipeline: In a later analysis, tens of millions of unique TCR beta chains were counted across the roughly 700 repertoires, and some 10 million of these chains were shared by at least two donors. Raw reads were error-corrected and collapsed into unique sequences with a nearest-neighbor algorithm that merged closely related sequences to remove PCR and sequencing errors. Alignment of CDR3 sequences to IMGT reference sequences was used to assign V, D and J gene segments. For a sequence to be retained, a match of at least six nucleotides to both a V gene segment and a J gene segment was required. A rearrangement was called productive if the CDR3 had no stop codons and remained in frame with V and J, and every other rearrangement was called non-productive. Following IMGT convention, CDR3 was defined as the stretch from the second conserved V-encoded cysteine to the conserved J-encoded phenylalanine. The earlier analysis of about 590 of the donors excluded sequences that lacked an unambiguous match to a single V gene segment. An earlier analysis of fewer than 750 of the donors called V segments functional above 56.7% productive rearrangements and segregating when the between-donor standard deviation exceeded 5%. To diagnose cytomegalovirus status from the catalog of TCR beta chain sequences, a statistical classification framework was built. In a later analysis, V and J genes were assigned by comparing TCR nucleotide sequences against IMGT/GENE-DB human TR gene sequences. Using the TCRdist pipeline, a later analysis assigned CDR3 sequences along with most-parsimonious VDJ recombination scenarios. A later analysis defined each TCR beta chain by its CDR3 amino acid sequence plus V-gene family, and excluded reads lacking a unique V-gene family. A later analysis removed 592 highly shared, low-generation-probability nucleotide sequences to deal with suspected cross-contamination and a sequencing artifact. For each public chain, a later analysis derived a clonal expansion index from normalized ranks of inferred template counts within each repertoire. In a later analysis, generation probabilities were computed with a VDJ recombination model fitted to out-of-frame rearrangements, and the resulting probabilities were checked against IGoR. Hypergeometric tests were used in a later analysis to score TCR-TCR, TCR-HLA and TCR-CMV co-occurrence, with a repertoire-size bias correction applied to the TCR pairs. False discovery rates were estimated in a later analysis by permuting HLA or CMV assignments 20 times. In a later analysis, co-occurring TCRs were grouped with DBSCAN, and TCRdist sequence similarity was added when clustering was performed within HLA-allele-positive subsets. Repertoires with fewer than 30,000 or more than 120,000 public chains were left out of co-occurrence clustering, as were a few repertoires with anomalous nucleotide sharing. The table comes from immuneACCESS by way of TCRdb, which keeps in-frame sequences with V and J called. Part of the clones is missing from these tables; in studies checked, under half for an unresolved V gene and the rest for unknown reasons. V, J and clone size were drawn from that table, and D and trimming were deduced from the DNA. The sample records roughly 200,000 clones, roughly 84% of which are singletons. 1.5% to 2% of the sample rests with the top ten.

The full study reports these points: Because counts were too low, roughly 18 rarely observed V segments, including chromosome 9 orphons, were left out of the earlier analysis of 587 of the donors. According to a later analysis, TCR association rates differed among HLA loci, with DRB1 alleles showing the most associated TCRs and HLA-C alleles showing the fewest. Compared with equally common non-associated chains, HLA-associated TCR beta chains in a later analysis were more clonally expanded and had lower generation probabilities. A later genetic analysis reported fewer N-insertions in productive TCRs among donors in an Asian-associated ancestry cluster than the approximately 670-donor mean. In the study, around 150 TCR beta chains were listed as associated with cytomegalovirus. The sequencing pipeline was judged likely to have produced a cluster of highly shared sequence variants as a technical artifact. Immune exposure information for the cohort was limited to CMV serostatus. Strong co-occurrence of HLA alleles, especially DR and DQ, made assigning TCR associations to individual alleles difficult. While some public TCRs were present in many individuals, most TCR sequences turned up only very rarely across donors. Linkage disequilibrium might explain the correlated functional status among segregating V segments, but an unknown experimental factor could not be excluded. Only TCR beta chains were sequenced in this cohort, and the absence of alpha or paired-chain data limited detectable features. A further reported finding was that TCR beta sequences accurately predicted the HLA-A and HLA-B alleles for most subjects in the first cohort. At a false discovery rate of 0.05, a later analysis linked about 16,000 TCR beta sequences to specific HLA alleles. The authors suggested that the approach could potentially be extended to other disease states and immunological phenotypes. The presence/absence analyses assumed that sequencing depth was roughly uniform across donors, and that assumption may not be true. Because the 87-base-pair reads could not distinguish some IMGT-functional V segments, including TRBV6-2 and TRBV6-3, those segments were excluded. An earlier analysis of approximately 540 of the donors showed that most TCR beta V segments appeared in productive rearrangements either about 87% or about 30% of the time, which broadly matched IMGT annotations. Most CMV-associated TCR beta chains appeared to be HLA-restricted in a later analysis, and the HLA associations seemed to be driven largely by CMV exposure. In a later genetic analysis, a missense DCLRE1C variant was associated with V-gene and J-gene trimming of TCR beta chains, and the association was replicated in an independent cohort. Several of the top co-occurrence clusters appeared to be linked to parvovirus B19, influenza, CMV and Epstein-Barr virus, according to a later analysis. Because some donors lacked HLA typing at each locus, the association tests relied only on the typed subset. Three of the identified cytomegalovirus-associated TCR beta chains were confirmed in vitro to be specific for cytomegalovirus antigens. The classifier was reported to diagnose cytomegalovirus status with high specificity and sensitivity in both the original cohort and the validation cohort.

In total, 500 to 700 healthy bone marrow donors made up the cohort. All cohort members were sampled while nominally healthy, although unrecorded immune exposures were likely present. The donor tested CMV seronegative and was one of the 352 seronegative cohort members. A peripheral blood sample was provided by each donor, and peripheral blood mononuclear cells were used for TCR beta sequencing. Genomic DNA was extracted from the blood cell samples with the Qiagen DNeasy Blood Extraction Kit. In this chain, TRBV28 is recombined with TRBJ2-7, with 12 central nucleotides matching TRBD2. The sequence came from a man aged 50 or older in good health and CMV-seronegative. Material for sequencing was PBMCs. The CDR3 has the sequence CASSSPTGASGRVEQYF. The sequence in DNA is TGTGCCAGCAGCTCACCGACCGGAGCTAGCGGGAGGGTCGAGCAGTACTTC.